The 3 T cell receptor beta chains below were found in one sample sequenced in a study of T cell responses to AZD1222 COVID-19 vaccine. TCRdb's table, derived via immunoSEQ multiplex PCR, lists solely in-frame clones and lacks some. This table holds about 140,000 clones, roughly 92% found once. This specimen was peripheral blood, taken on day 0 of AZD1222 vaccination. Receptors were obtained from an adult in good health.

This clone was seen once. The rearrangement joins TRBV5-1 to TRBJ1-2, with 11 bases aligning to TRBD1. CDR3 length: 16 amino acids. Trimming took 2 bases from V and 4 from J; bases not matched to a gene: 7. CDR1 and CDR2 (germline): SGHRS, YFSETQ. The CDR3 protein is CASSFSTGTGGYGYTF. The CDR3 nucleotides read TGCGCCAGCAGCTTCAGCACCGGGACAGGGGGCTATGGCTACACCTTC.

This clone has only a few counts. This rearrangement joins TRBV28 to TRBJ1-4; a possible D gene is TRBD1 (5 bases). The CDR3 is made up of 13 amino acids. V lost 8 bases and J lost 10, with 17 bases in between. Germline V gene lookup returns CDR1 MDHEN and CDR2 SYDVKM. CDR3 sequence: CASRDFGFGKLFF. The CDR3, as DNA: TGTGCCAGCCGGGACTTCGGTTTCGGAAAACTGTTTTTT.

The chain is built from TRBV7-9 and TRBJ1-1; no definite D call. The germline V and J ends were trimmed by 1 base and 4 bases, with 10 bases remaining between them. Germline assignment: CDR1 SEHNR and CDR2 FQNEAQ (reference sequence). This CDR3 contains 14 residues. In DNA form, the CDR3 reads TGTGCCAGCAGCTTAGGGGTGGCGCTCACTGAAGCTTTCTTT. Amino acids: CASSLGVALTEAFF.